This entry lists 21 T cell receptor beta chains sequenced from one sample in a study of siplizumab effects on memory and regulatory T cells. This table comes from immunoSEQ multiplex PCR, and its TCRdb copy is limited to in-frame clones, with some not included. The table lists 99,000 or so clones, 93% of them singletons. Sequencing was done on a sample of CD4+ T cells sorted from blood. The receptors come from a human donor in good health.

The V gene is TRBV27, the J gene TRBJ2-7; 8 bases align to TRBD1. The CDR3 runs to 15 residues. Germline V gene data show CDR1 as MNHEY and CDR2 as SMNVEV (reference sequence). The ends lost 2 bases at V and 3 bases at J; junction bases unmatched: 6. In DNA form, the CDR3 reads TGTGCCAGCAGTTTAAAGACAGGGGCTTTCTACGAGCAGTACTTC. Translation gives CASSLKTGAFYEQYF.

The gene calls are TRBV13 and TRBJ2-3, with 7 bases fitting TRBD1. V lost 5 bases and J lost 3; bases outside the gene matches: 11. CDR3 size: 16 residues. Germline lookup yields CDR1 PRHDT and CDR2 FYEKMQ (reference sequence). CDR3: CASSGPDRAPTDTQYF. DNA for the CDR3: TGTGCCAGCAGCGGACCCGACAGGGCCCCAACAGATACGCAGTATTTT.

The rearrangement uses TRBV19 and TRBJ2-1, with a weak D call TRBD2 (6 bases). Germline V gene data show CDR1 as LNHDA and CDR2 as SQIVND (reference sequence). The CDR3 extends over 15 amino acids. Trimming stripped 8 bases from V and 4 bases from J, with 18 bases between. The CDR3 loop reads CASLPGSGLYNEQFF. The CDR3 bases are TGTGCCAGTCTACCCGGGAGCGGTCTTTACAATGAGCAGTTCTTC.

This clone was counted a few times. The V and J genes are TRBV30 and TRBJ2-5; tentative D call: TRBD2 (5 bases). CDR1 is GTSNPN, CDR2 SVGIG, per germline (reference sequence). V was trimmed by 0 bases and J by 7 bases, leaving 15 bases between them. This CDR3 region has 14 residues. In nucleotides, the CDR3 is TGTGCCTGGAGTGTAGTCCAGGCCCGGGGGACCCAGTACTTC. It yields the protein CAWSVVQARGTQYF.

The rearrangement joins TRBV5-6 to TRBJ1-1, with unresolved D. Trimming left V 1 base short and J 0 bases short, with 10 bases between. The germline gives CDR1 SGHDT, CDR2 YYEEEE. The CDR3 has 15 amino acids. The CDR3, as DNA: TGTGCCAGCAGCTTGTTCGGAATAATGAACACTGAAGCTTTCTTT. As protein: CASSLFGIMNTEAFF.

The chain combines TRBV5-5 with TRBJ1-2, with D maybe TRBD1 (5 bases). Trimming removed 3 bases from V and 6 bases from J, with 15 bases in between. Germline values: CDR1 SGHKS, CDR2 YYEKEE (reference sequence). The CDR3 is 14 amino acids. The CDR3 DNA reads as TGTGCCAGCAGCTCCGATCCGGGGGGTGATGGCTACACCTTC. Translation: CASSSDPGGDGYTF.

The chain couples TRBV9 to TRBJ2-2; 10 nucleotides match TRBD2. V gave up 0 bases and J gave up 8 bases; unmatched junction bases: 4. From germline, CDR1 is SGDLS and CDR2 YYNGEE. This CDR3 contains 15 residues. For the CDR3, the DNA is TGTGCCAGCAGCGTAGTGGCTAGCGGGAGAGGGGAGCTGTTTTTT. Protein sequence: CASSVVASGRGELFF.

V and J are TRBV10-3 and TRBJ2-1; a weak D match, TRBD1 (5 bases). The CDR3 consists of 15 residues. V lost 0 bases and J 0 bases, leaving 6 bases between the germline ends. Germline V CDR1 and CDR2: ENHRY, SYGVKD. The CDR3 bases are TGTGCCATCAGTGAGTCCCAGGGCTCCTACAATGAGCAGTTCTTC. Protein product: CAISESQGSYNEQFF.

The table lists this clone with a count of one. V is TRBV5-1 and J is TRBJ2-3, with D perhaps being TRBD1 or TRBD2 (5 bases each). With 0 bases removed from V and 5 bases from J, the gap between germline ends came to 7 bases. CDR1 SGHRS and CDR2 YFSETQ come from the germline V gene. The CDR3 totals 13 residues. The CDR3 region has the DNA TGCGCCAGCAGCTTGGCGGGGCAAGATACGCAGTATTTT. It yields the protein CASSLAGQDTQYF.

This rearrangement joins TRBV7-9 to TRBJ2-5, with no clear D. V was cut by 7 bases and J by 5 bases, with 11 bases left in between. This CDR3 is 12 amino acids long. From germline, CDR1 is SEHNR and CDR2 FQNEAQ (reference sequence). Here the CDR3 reads CASTVGLETQYF. The CDR3, as DNA: TGTGCCAGCACAGTGGGGTTGGAGACCCAGTACTTC.

V and J are TRBV30 and TRBJ2-5, with a possible D match to TRBD2 (7 bases). CDR1 is GTSNPN, CDR2 SVGIG, per germline (reference sequence). The CDR3 extends over 13 amino acids. The ends were cut back, 8 bases at V and 2 bases at J, with 15 bases in the middle. CDR3 in amino acids: CAGGAGLQETQYF. CDR3 nucleotide sequence: TGTGCCGGGGGGGCGGGCCTGCAAGAGACCCAGTACTTC.

The chain uses TRBV19 and TRBJ1-5, with D possibly being TRBD1 (5 bases). The CDR3 spans 15 residues. From germline, CDR1 is LNHDA and CDR2 SQIVND (reference sequence). V lost 3 bases to trimming and J lost 0 bases, with 9 bases between them. CDR3 nucleotide sequence: TGTGCCAGTAGTATTACGGGGGTTAGCAATCAGCCCCAGCATTTT. Protein: CASSITGVSNQPQHF.

The J gene is TRBJ2-5, the V gene TRBV13; 9 nucleotides line up with TRBD2. Unmatched junction bases numbered 2, after V lost 6 bases and J lost 3 bases. In germline, CDR1 is PRHDT, CDR2 FYEKMQ (reference sequence). The CDR3 consists of 13 residues. This CDR3 reads CASRAGGEETQYF. In DNA form, the CDR3 reads TGTGCCAGCAGAGCGGGAGGAGAAGAGACCCAGTACTTC.

This chain joins TRBV2 and TRBJ2-2; D remains unclear. With 5 bases removed from V and 5 bases from J, the gap between germline ends came to 15 bases. This CDR3 has 15 amino acids. Germline CDR1 reads SNHLY; CDR2 reads FYNNEI. CDR3 amino acids: CASSPTGTGTGELFF. CDR3 DNA sequence: TGTGCCAGCAGTCCGACTGGAACCGGAACCGGGGAGCTGTTTTTT. Full variable domain (remainder filled in from reference TRBV2 and TRBJ2-2): EPEVTQTPSHQVTQMGQEVILRCVPISNHLYFYWYRQILGQKVEFLVSFYNNEISEKSEIFDDQFSVERPDGSNFTLKIRSTKLEDSAMYFCASSPTGTGTGELFFGEGSRLTVL.

The chain's CDR3 is CASSLVVGAGTDTQYF. In DNA, the CDR3 is TGTGCCAGCAGCTTAGTCGTGGGGGCGGGCACAGATACGCAGTATTTT. The V gene is TRBV7-2, the J gene TRBJ2-3; D is possibly TRBD1 (6 bases). Germline loops: CDR1 SGHTA, CDR2 FQGNSA. The germline V and J ends were trimmed by 1 base and 1 base, with 12 bases remaining between them. CDR3 length equals 16 residues. Full variable domain (outside the CDR3, taken from reference TRBV7-2 and TRBJ2-3): GAGVSQSPSNKVTEKGKDVELRCDPISGHTALYWYRQSLGQGLEFLIYFQGNSAPDKSGLPSDRFSAERTGGSVSTLTIQRTQQEDSAVYLCASSLVVGAGTDTQYFGPGTRLTVL.

CDR3 region: CASSRSDTQYF. The CDR3 DNA reads as TGTGCCAGCAGCCGGTCAGATACGCAGTATTTT. The genes are TRBV7-6 and TRBJ2-3; D is unclear. Germline CDR1 and CDR2: SGHVS and FNYEAQ. The CDR3 is 11 amino acids. Trimming stripped 5 bases from V and 4 bases from J, with 4 bases between.

The chain is built from TRBV5-1 and TRBJ2-7, with D perhaps TRBD2 (5 bases). The length of the CDR3 is 15 residues. Looked up from germline, CDR1 is SGHRS and CDR2 is YFSETQ. V was cut by 0 bases and J by 1 base, with 11 bases left in between. In DNA, the CDR3 is TGCGCCAGCAGCTTGGAAGGACTCCCTTCCTACGAGCAGTACTTC. Translated, it gives CASSLEGLPSYEQYF.

With regard to this clone: One end of the junction is discordant with germline, which a read error may explain. The chain carries TRBV4-2 and TRBJ2-1; D unclear. Per the germline V gene, CDR1 is LGHNA and CDR2 is YNFKEQ. The CDR3 is 12 residues long. The CDR3: CASRQATNEQFF. CDR3 DNA sequence: TGTGCCAGCAGACAAGCTACGAATGAGCAGTTCTTC.

The count of this clone is one. The chain is built from TRBV7-3 and TRBJ2-1; D unclear. V was trimmed by 7 bases and J by 0 bases, leaving 16 bases between them. This CDR3 spans 16 amino acids. Looked up from germline, CDR1 is SGHTA and CDR2 is FQGTGA. CDR3 in amino acids: CASMVDSQSSYNEQFF. The CDR3 DNA reads TGTGCCAGCATGGTGGATAGCCAAAGCTCCTACAATGAGCAGTTCTTC.

The rearrangement uses TRBV7-9 and TRBJ1-2, with TRBD1 as a possible D gene (6 bases). The CDR3 spans 15 residues. The V gene's germline CDR1 is SEHNR and CDR2 FQNEAQ (reference sequence). Trimming pared 1 base from V and 8 bases from J, leaving 17 bases between. The CDR3 reads CASSLGPQGSSGYTF. The CDR3 nucleotides read TGTGCCAGCAGCTTAGGGCCGCAGGGGTCTTCAGGCTACACCTTC.

This clone was found a few times. The chain links TRBV28 to TRBJ1-6; D unresolved. The germline CDR1 and CDR2 sequences are MDHEN and SYDVKM. V was pared by 3 bases and J by 6 bases, with 15 bases between. The length of the CDR3 is 16 residues. CDR3 protein: CASSFLSGRINSPLHF. The CDR3 bases are TGTGCCAGCAGTTTCCTCAGCGGGCGGATTAATTCACCCCTCCACTTT.